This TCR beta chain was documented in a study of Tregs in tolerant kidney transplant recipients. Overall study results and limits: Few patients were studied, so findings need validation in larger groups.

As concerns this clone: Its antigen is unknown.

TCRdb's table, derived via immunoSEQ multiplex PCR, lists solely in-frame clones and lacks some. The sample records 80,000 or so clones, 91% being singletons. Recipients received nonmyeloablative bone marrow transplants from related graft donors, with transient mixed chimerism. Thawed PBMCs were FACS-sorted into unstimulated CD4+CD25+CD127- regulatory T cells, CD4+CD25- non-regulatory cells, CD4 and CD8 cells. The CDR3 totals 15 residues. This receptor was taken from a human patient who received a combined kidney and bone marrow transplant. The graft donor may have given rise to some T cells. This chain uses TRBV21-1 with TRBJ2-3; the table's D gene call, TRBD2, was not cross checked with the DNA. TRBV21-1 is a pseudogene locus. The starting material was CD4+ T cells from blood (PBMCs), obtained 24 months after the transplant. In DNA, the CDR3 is TGTGCCAGCAGCAACAAGCGGGAGACTCCAGATACGCAGTATTTT. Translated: CASSNKRETPDTQYF.